This T cell receptor (beta chain) was sequenced in a study of shared clonotypes between healthy human individuals. Study overall: CD8 memory received one plate per donor, CD8 naive two, CD4 memory three and CD4 naive three.

Regarding the study as a whole: Large sequencing depth failed to make sorted-subset sequencing complete, rarefaction showed.

Germline V gives CDR1 PRHDT, CDR2 FYEKMQ (reference sequence). Trimming took off 1 base at V and 1 base at J, with 7 bases between the two ends. The CDR3 covers 14 residues. Produced via immunoSEQ multiplex PCR; TCRdb's table is partial and in-frame only. The sample has about 2 million clones; approximately 94% are singletons. Only one count was recorded for this clone. No antigen is known for it. Other DNA sequences in the same sample also yield this CDR3. Naive-designated CD8 cells lacked CD45RO, were positively enriched for CCR7, and omitted terminally differentiated effector memory CD45RA+ cells. V and J are TRBV13 and TRBJ2-5; tentatively, D is TRBD1 or TRBD2 (5 bases each). The source material was naive CD8+ T cells sorted from blood. This clonotype was sampled from a man younger than 35 in good health. The CDR3 bases are TGTGCCAGCAGCTTAGAGGGGAGCCAAGAGACCCAGTACTTC. Translation gives CASSLEGSQETQYF.